Listed below are T cell receptor beta chains from one sample, sequenced in a study of tumor-infiltrating lymphocytes in primary liver carcinoma. Via MiXCR, TCRdb re-called the multiplex PCR reads, giving one row per CDR3 protein. Of 330,000 or so distinct CDR3 sequences listed, 65% are singletons. Specimen: peripheral blood. The receptors were sampled from a man aged 40-49 years with primary liver carcinoma and hepatitis B virus infection. The CDR3 runs from the conserved cysteine through the conserved F or W. Fields, in order: D gene, J gene, V gene, clone size, CDR3 protein, CDR3 DNA. D genes are given only for firm matches. Only part of the rows carry a size: once, few, many, or a class if the clone is expanded.

D: NA; J: TRBJ2-3; V: TRBV4-2; size: NA; CDR3: CASSQGARTDTQYF; DNA: TGTGCCAGTAGCCAAGGGGCTCGAACGGATACGCAGTATTTT
D: NA; J: TRBJ1-2; V: TRBV5-6; size: few; CDR3: CASSRAGRDGYTF; DNA: TGTGCCAGCAGCCGGGCCGGGAGGGATGGCTACACCTTC
D: TRBD1; J: TRBJ1-1; V: TRBV5-1; size: few; CDR3: CASSLERQGARGNTEAFF; DNA: TGCGCCAGCAGCTTGGAAAGACAGGGGGCAAGAGGGAACACTGAAGCTTTCTTT
D: TRBD1; J: TRBJ2-5; V: TRBV5-4; size: NA; CDR3: CASSSTGQLQETLVF; DNA: TGTGCCAGCAGCTCCACGGGACAGCTACAAGAGACCCTAGTCTTC
D: NA; J: TRBJ1-1; V: TRBV12-3/TRBV12-4; size: many; CDR3: CASRKKQGGTEAFF; DNA: TGTGCCAGCAGGAAAAAACAGGGTGGCACTGAAGCTTTCTTT
D: NA; J: TRBJ2-7; V: TRBV29-1; size: many; CDR3: CSAVIREPYEQYF; DNA: TGCAGCGCTGTGATCAGGGAACCCTACGAGCAGTACTTC
D: NA; J: TRBJ2-7; V: TRBV5-4; size: NA; CDR3: CASSPGHLSPYEQYF; DNA: TGTGCCAGCAGCCCCGGACACTTATCGCCCTACGAGCAGTACTTC
D: NA; J: TRBJ2-6; V: TRBV10-3; size: once; CDR3: CAISDPTTRGAGANVLTF; DNA: TGTGCCATCAGTGACCCTACGACACGGGGCGCAGGGGCCAACGTCCTGACTTTC
D: NA; J: TRBJ2-7; V: TRBV6-5; size: NA; CDR3: CASIKDGAAHEQYF; DNA: TGTGCCAGCATTAAAGACGGGGCGGCCCACGAGCAGTACTTC
D: TRBD2; J: TRBJ2-3; V: TRBV5-4; size: NA; CDR3: CASSLRLAGGVDTQYF; DNA: TGTGCCAGCAGCCTTCGACTAGCGGGAGGGGTAGATACGCAGTATTTT
D: TRBD2; J: TRBJ2-1; V: TRBV7-9; size: NA; CDR3: CAGSSSGGGYNEQFF; DNA: TGTGCCGGCAGCTCATCGGGAGGAGGGTACAATGAGCAGTTCTTC
D: NA; J: TRBJ2-2; V: TRBV28; size: NA; CDR3: CASSPDQGPGELFF; DNA: TGTGCCAGCAGTCCCGACCAGGGGCCCGGGGAGCTGTTTTTT
D: NA; J: TRBJ2-7; V: TRBV11-2; size: NA; CDR3: CASNSLGAGEQYF; DNA: TGTGCCAGCAACTCCCTGGGGGCTGGGGAGCAGTACTTC
D: TRBD2; J: TRBJ2-2; V: TRBV5-6; size: NA; CDR3: CASSKTAGGYTGELFF; DNA: TGTGCCAGCTCCAAAACAGCGGGAGGTTACACCGGGGAGCTGTTTTTT
D: NA; J: TRBJ2-1; V: TRBV11-2; size: NA; CDR3: CASSFPPGTRAGNEQLF; DNA: TGCGCCAGCAGCTTTCCCCCCGGGACCCGGGCTGGCAATGAGCAGCTCTTC
D: NA; J: TRBJ1-1; V: TRBV11-2; size: many; CDR3: CASSLDPGTEAFF; DNA: TGTGCCAGCAGCTTAGACCCGGGAACTGAAGCTTTCTTT
D: NA; J: TRBJ1-2; V: TRBV29-1; size: NA; CDR3: CRIEDVRVLGYTF; DNA: TGCAGAATTGAAGATGTGAGGGTATTGGGCTACACCTTC